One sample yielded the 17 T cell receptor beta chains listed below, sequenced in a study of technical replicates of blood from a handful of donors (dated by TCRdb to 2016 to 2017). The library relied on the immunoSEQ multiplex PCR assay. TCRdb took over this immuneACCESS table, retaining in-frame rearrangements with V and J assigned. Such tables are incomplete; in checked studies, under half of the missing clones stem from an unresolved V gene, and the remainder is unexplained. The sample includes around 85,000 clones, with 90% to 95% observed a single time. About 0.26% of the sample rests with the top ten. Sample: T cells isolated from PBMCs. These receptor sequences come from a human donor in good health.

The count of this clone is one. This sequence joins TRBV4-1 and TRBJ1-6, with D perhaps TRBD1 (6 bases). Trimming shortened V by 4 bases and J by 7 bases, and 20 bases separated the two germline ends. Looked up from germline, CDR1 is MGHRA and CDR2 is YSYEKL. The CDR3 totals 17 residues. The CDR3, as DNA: TGCGCCAGCAGCCCCCGGGTGGGGGCTCTCTCCAATTCACCCCTCCACTTT. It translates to CASSPRVGALSNSPLHF.

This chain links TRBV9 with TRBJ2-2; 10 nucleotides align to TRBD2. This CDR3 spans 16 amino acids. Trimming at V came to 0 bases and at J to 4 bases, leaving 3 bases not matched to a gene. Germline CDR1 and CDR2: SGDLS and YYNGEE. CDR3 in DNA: TGTGCCAGCAGCGTAGAAGCGGGGGGGCCCACCGGGGAGCTGTTTTTT. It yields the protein CASSVEAGGPTGELFF.

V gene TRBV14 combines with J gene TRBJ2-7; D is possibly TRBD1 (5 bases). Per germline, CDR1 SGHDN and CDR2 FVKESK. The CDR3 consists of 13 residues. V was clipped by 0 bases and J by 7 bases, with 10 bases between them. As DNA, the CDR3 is TGTGCCAGCAGCCAAGAAGTAGGGGTAGAGCAGTACTTC. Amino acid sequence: CASSQEVGVEQYF.

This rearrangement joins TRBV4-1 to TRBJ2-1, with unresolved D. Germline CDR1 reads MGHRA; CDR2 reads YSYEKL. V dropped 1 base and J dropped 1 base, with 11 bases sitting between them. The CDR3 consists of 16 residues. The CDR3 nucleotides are TGCGCCAGCAGCCAAGGTGGCCCCGGGTCCTACAATGAGCAGTTCTTC. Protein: CASSQGGPGSYNEQFF.

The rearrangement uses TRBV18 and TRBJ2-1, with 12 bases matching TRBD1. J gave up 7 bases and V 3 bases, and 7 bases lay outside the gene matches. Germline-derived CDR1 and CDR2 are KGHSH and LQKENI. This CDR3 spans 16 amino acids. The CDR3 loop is CASSPIEGQGANEQFF. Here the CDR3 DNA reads TGTGCCAGCTCACCCATCGAGGGACAGGGGGCGAATGAGCAGTTCTTC.

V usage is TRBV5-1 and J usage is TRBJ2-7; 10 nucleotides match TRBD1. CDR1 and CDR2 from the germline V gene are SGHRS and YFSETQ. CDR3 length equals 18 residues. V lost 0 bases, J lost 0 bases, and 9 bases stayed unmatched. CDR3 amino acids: CASSLGPGQGTYSYEQYF. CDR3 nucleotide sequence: TGCGCCAGCAGCTTGGGACCGGGACAGGGGACCTACTCCTACGAGCAGTACTTC.

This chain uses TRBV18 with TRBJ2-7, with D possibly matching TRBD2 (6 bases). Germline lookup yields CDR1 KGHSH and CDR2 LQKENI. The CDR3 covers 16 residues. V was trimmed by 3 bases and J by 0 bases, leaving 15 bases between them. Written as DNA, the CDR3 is TGTGCCAGCTCACCGATTCCGGGACTCGACTCCTACGAGCAGTACTTC. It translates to CASSPIPGLDSYEQYF.

The CDR3 coding sequence is TGTGCCAGCACCTTGGGGGGGTACAGATTAAACTCTGGAAACACCATATATTTT. Protein sequence: CASTLGGYRLNSGNTIYF. V gene TRBV28 combines with J gene TRBJ1-3, with a tentative D call TRBD1 (5 bases). This CDR3 is built from 18 residues. The germline CDR1 and CDR2 sequences are MDHEN and SYDVKM. V was trimmed by 7 bases and J by 0 bases, leaving 22 bases between them.

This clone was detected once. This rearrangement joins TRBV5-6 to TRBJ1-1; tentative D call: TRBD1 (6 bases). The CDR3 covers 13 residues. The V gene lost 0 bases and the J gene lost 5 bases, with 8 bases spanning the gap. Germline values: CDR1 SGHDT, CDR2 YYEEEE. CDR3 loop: CASSLGGPTEAFF. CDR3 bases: TGTGCCAGCAGCTTGGGGGGGCCTACTGAAGCTTTCTTT.

The CDR3, as DNA: TGCAGCGTTTTACTGACAACCGGGGTCTACGAGCAGTACTTC. As protein: CSVLLTTGVYEQYF. This chain uses TRBV29-1 with TRBJ2-7, with a weak D call TRBD2 (5 bases). Germline loops: CDR1 SQVTM, CDR2 ANQGSEA. CDR3 length equals 14 residues. V was shortened by 5 bases and J by 3 bases, with 17 bases between the two germline ends.

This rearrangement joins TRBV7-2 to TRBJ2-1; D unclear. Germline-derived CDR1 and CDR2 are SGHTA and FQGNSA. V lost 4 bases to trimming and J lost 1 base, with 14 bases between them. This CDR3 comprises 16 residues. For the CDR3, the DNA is TGTGCCAGCAGCTCGGAGACTGCCATGTCCTACAATGAGCAGTTCTTC. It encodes CASSSETAMSYNEQFF.

The CDR3 protein is CASSQEDGTGRGIQYF. For the CDR3, the DNA is TGCGCCAGCAGCCAAGAAGACGGGACAGGACGGGGCATTCAGTACTTC. The rearrangement links TRBV4-1 to TRBJ2-4, with 8 bases lining up with TRBD1. V trimming: 0 bases; J trimming: 9 bases; junction bases outside the gene matches: 10. Germline CDR1 is MGHRA and CDR2 is YSYEKL. CDR3 length: 16 amino acids.

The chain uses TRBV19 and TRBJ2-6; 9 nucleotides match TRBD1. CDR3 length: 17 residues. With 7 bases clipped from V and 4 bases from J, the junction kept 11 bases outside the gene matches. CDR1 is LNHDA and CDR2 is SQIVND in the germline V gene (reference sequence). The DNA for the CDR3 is TGTGCCAGTAATCCGTGGACAGGGGATTCCGGGGCCAACGTCCTGACTTTC. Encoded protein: CASNPWTGDSGANVLTF.

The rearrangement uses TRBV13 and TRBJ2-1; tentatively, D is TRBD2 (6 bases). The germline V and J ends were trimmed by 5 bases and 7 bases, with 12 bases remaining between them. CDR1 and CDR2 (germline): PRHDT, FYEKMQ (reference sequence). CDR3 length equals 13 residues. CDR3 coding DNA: TGTGCCAGCAGCGTCGAGCGGGTAAATGAGCAGTTCTTC. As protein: CASSVERVNEQFF.

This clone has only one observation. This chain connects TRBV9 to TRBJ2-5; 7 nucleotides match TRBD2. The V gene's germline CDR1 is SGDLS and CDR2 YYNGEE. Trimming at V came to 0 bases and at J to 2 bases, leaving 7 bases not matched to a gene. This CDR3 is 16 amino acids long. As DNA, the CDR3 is TGTGCCAGCAGCGTAGCCGGCGGGGGTCTACAAGAGACCCAGTACTTC. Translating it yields CASSVAGGGLQETQYF.

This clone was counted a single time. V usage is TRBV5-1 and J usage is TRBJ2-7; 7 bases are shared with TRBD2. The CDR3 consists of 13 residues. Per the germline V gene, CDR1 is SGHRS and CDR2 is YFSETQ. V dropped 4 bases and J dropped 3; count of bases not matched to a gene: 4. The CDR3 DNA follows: TGCGCCAGCAGCCTAGCGGCAGGCTACGAGCAGTACTTC. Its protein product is CASSLAAGYEQYF.

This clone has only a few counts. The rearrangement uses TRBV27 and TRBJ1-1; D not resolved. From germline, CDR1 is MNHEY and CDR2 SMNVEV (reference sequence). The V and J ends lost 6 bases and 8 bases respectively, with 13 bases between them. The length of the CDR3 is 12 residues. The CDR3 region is CASSPSPREAFF. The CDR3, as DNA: TGTGCCAGCAGCCCCTCCCCTAGGGAAGCTTTCTTT.